This is a list of T cell receptor beta chains from one sample in a study. MiXCR was run by TCRdb on the 5' RACE reads, yielding one entry per CDR3 protein. The table records 60,000 to 65,000 distinct CDR3 sequences, approximately 31% of them present only once. Sequenced input: tumor-infiltrating naive CD4+ T cells sorted from the breast tumor. The receptors were sampled from a female donor with breast cancer. Both conserved end residues are part of each CDR3. The order of the fields is D gene, V gene, J gene, clone size, CDR3 protein, CDR3 DNA. A D gene is named only where the DNA matches it firmly. Some rows mark clone size as missing; the rest say once, few, many or name a class of expanded clone.

d_call: TRBD2; v_call: TRBV4-3; j_call: TRBJ2-1; clone_size: few; cdr3_aa: CASSQEGAAGGRQFF; cdr3_nt: TGCGCCAGCAGCCAAGAAGGGGCAGCGGGAGGGCGGCAGTTCTTC
d_call: TRBD2; v_call: TRBV20-1; j_call: TRBJ2-2; clone_size: NA; cdr3_aa: CSAKRGGPGELFF; cdr3_nt: TGCAGTGCCAAGCGGGGGGGACCCGGGGAGCTGTTTTTT
d_call: NA; v_call: TRBV7-3; j_call: TRBJ2-6; clone_size: few; cdr3_aa: CASSPRPAHGRLGANVLTF; cdr3_nt: TGTGCCAGCAGCCCCCGGCCGGCCCACGGGAGACTTGGGGCCAACGTCCTGACTTTC
d_call: NA; v_call: TRBV5-1; j_call: TRBJ1-1; clone_size: NA; cdr3_aa: CASSPDGRNTEAFF; cdr3_nt: TGCGCCAGCAGCCCAGATGGACGAAACACTGAAGCTTTCTTT
d_call: TRBD1; v_call: TRBV27; j_call: TRBJ1-1; clone_size: few; cdr3_aa: CASSRWDRVELGPEAFF; cdr3_nt: TGTGCCAGCAGTCGGTGGGACAGGGTAGAGTTGGGGCCTGAAGCTTTCTTT
d_call: TRBD2; v_call: TRBV19; j_call: TRBJ2-1; clone_size: NA; cdr3_aa: CASSIEGTTYNEQFF; cdr3_nt: TGTGCCAGTAGTATTGAAGGGACTACCTACAATGAGCAGTTCTTC
d_call: NA; v_call: TRBV30; j_call: TRBJ1-1; clone_size: NA; cdr3_aa: CAWSVSGRTEAFF; cdr3_nt: TGTGCCTGGAGTGTTTCAGGGAGAACTGAAGCTTTCTTT
d_call: TRBD2; v_call: TRBV7-3; j_call: TRBJ2-1; clone_size: NA; cdr3_aa: CASSSGTREQFF; cdr3_nt: TGTGCCAGCAGCTCCGGGACTAGGGAACAGTTCTTC
d_call: NA; v_call: TRBV12-3/TRBV12-4; j_call: TRBJ2-1; clone_size: NA; cdr3_aa: CASSPSLGQHEQLF; cdr3_nt: TGTGCCAGCAGCCCAAGCCTAGGGCAGCACGAGCAGCTCTTC
d_call: NA; v_call: TRBV12-3/TRBV12-4; j_call: TRBJ2-5; clone_size: many; cdr3_aa: CASSLQETQYF; cdr3_nt: TGTGCCAGCAGTTTACAGGAGACCCAGTACTTC
d_call: TRBD2; v_call: TRBV28; j_call: TRBJ2-5; clone_size: NA; cdr3_aa: CAIKSGTYQETQYF; cdr3_nt: TGTGCCATCAAGAGCGGGACCTACCAAGAGACCCAGTACTTC
d_call: TRBD2; v_call: TRBV5-1; j_call: TRBJ2-3; clone_size: NA; cdr3_aa: CTSSRELAGATDTQYF; cdr3_nt: TGCACCAGCAGCCGAGAACTAGCGGGAGCTACAGATACGCAGTATTTT
d_call: NA; v_call: TRBV9; j_call: TRBJ2-6; clone_size: once; cdr3_aa: CASSVGLGTRGSGANVLTF; cdr3_nt: TGTGCCAGCAGCGTCGGACTCGGGACAAGGGGCTCTGGGGCCAACGTCCTGACTTTC
d_call: NA; v_call: TRBV10-3; j_call: TRBJ2-7; clone_size: few; cdr3_aa: CAISGATTGQPEQYF; cdr3_nt: TGTGCCATCAGTGGGGCGACTACCGGACAACCAGAGCAGTACTTC
d_call: TRBD1; v_call: TRBV29-1; j_call: TRBJ1-1; clone_size: NA; cdr3_aa: CSVDRDRVTEAFF; cdr3_nt: TGCAGCGTTGACCGGGACAGGGTGACTGAAGCTTTCTTT
d_call: NA; v_call: TRBV5-5; j_call: TRBJ2-6; clone_size: NA; cdr3_aa: CASSSLLAGTSGANVLTF; cdr3_nt: TGTGCCAGCAGCTCGCTTTTAGCTGGAACCTCTGGGGCCAACGTCCTGACTTTC
d_call: NA; v_call: TRBV7-2; j_call: TRBJ2-5; clone_size: few; cdr3_aa: CASRRGVGETQYF; cdr3_nt: TGTGCCAGCAGACGGGGCGTGGGAGAGACCCAGTACTTC
d_call: TRBD2; v_call: TRBV15; j_call: TRBJ2-7; clone_size: NA; cdr3_aa: CATSIFPGTSGRTYEQYF; cdr3_nt: TGTGCCACCAGCATCTTCCCTGGGACTAGCGGGCGGACCTACGAGCAGTACTTC
d_call: NA; v_call: TRBV7-9; j_call: TRBJ2-3; clone_size: many; cdr3_aa: CASSLEGSGVADTQYF; cdr3_nt: TGTGCCAGCAGCTTAGAGGGGTCAGGTGTAGCAGATACGCAGTATTTT
d_call: TRBD2; v_call: TRBV6-2/TRBV6-3; j_call: TRBJ2-1; clone_size: once; cdr3_aa: CASSYGATSEQFF; cdr3_nt: TGTGCCAGCAGTTACGGAGCGACTAGCGAGCAGTTCTTC
d_call: NA; v_call: TRBV6-5; j_call: TRBJ1-2; clone_size: NA; cdr3_aa: CASSEGGLFGYGYTF; cdr3_nt: TGTGCCAGCAGCGAGGGAGGGTTGTTTGGCTATGGCTACACCTTC
d_call: NA; v_call: TRBV20-1; j_call: TRBJ1-4; clone_size: few; cdr3_aa: CSARDPMAARGEKLFF; cdr3_nt: TGCAGTGCTAGAGATCCGATGGCAGCCCGCGGGGAAAAACTGTTTTTT
d_call: TRBD2; v_call: TRBV7-2; j_call: TRBJ2-2; clone_size: few; cdr3_aa: CASSLLAGLNTGELFF; cdr3_nt: TGTGCCAGCAGCTTATTAGCGGGCCTGAACACCGGGGAGCTGTTTTTT
d_call: NA; v_call: TRBV6-2/TRBV6-3; j_call: TRBJ1-2; clone_size: many; cdr3_aa: CASIDRSNYGYTF; cdr3_nt: TGTGCCAGCATCGACCGGTCTAACTATGGCTACACCTTC
d_call: TRBD2; v_call: TRBV7-9; j_call: TRBJ2-5; clone_size: few; cdr3_aa: CASSFGASGETQYF; cdr3_nt: TGTGCCAGCAGCTTCGGGGCTAGCGGGGAGACCCAGTACTTC
d_call: NA; v_call: TRBV7-8; j_call: TRBJ1-3; clone_size: NA; cdr3_aa: CASSFMREVAGNTIYF; cdr3_nt: TGTGCCAGCAGCTTCATGCGTGAGGTGGCTGGAAACACCATATATTTT
d_call: NA; v_call: TRBV6-2/TRBV6-3; j_call: TRBJ2-1; clone_size: NA; cdr3_aa: CASSYVAGGIYNEQFF; cdr3_nt: TGTGCCAGCAGTTACGTCGCTGGCGGGATCTACAATGAGCAGTTCTTC
d_call: TRBD2; v_call: TRBV25-1; j_call: TRBJ2-3; clone_size: NA; cdr3_aa: CASSESGGTDTQYF; cdr3_nt: TGTGCCAGCAGTGAAAGCGGGGGCACAGATACGCAGTATTTT
d_call: NA; v_call: TRBV5-1; j_call: TRBJ1-5; clone_size: NA; cdr3_aa: CASSTTDRNITDTQHF; cdr3_nt: TGCGCCAGCAGCACGACCGACAGGAACATCACAGATACGCAGCATTTT
d_call: NA; v_call: TRBV5-1; j_call: TRBJ1-2; clone_size: NA; cdr3_aa: CASSRGPGGYGYTF; cdr3_nt: TGCGCCAGCAGCCGGGGCCCAGGAGGCTATGGCTACACCTTC
d_call: TRBD1; v_call: TRBV9; j_call: TRBJ2-7; clone_size: NA; cdr3_aa: CASSVGEGGFSYEQYF; cdr3_nt: TGTGCCAGCAGCGTAGGTGAAGGGGGCTTCTCCTACGAGCAGTACTTC
d_call: TRBD1; v_call: TRBV4-1; j_call: TRBJ1-2; clone_size: NA; cdr3_aa: CASSPLSGGAGYTF; cdr3_nt: TGCGCCAGCAGCCCGCTTTCAGGGGGCGCTGGCTACACCTTC
d_call: NA; v_call: TRBV3-1; j_call: TRBJ2-1; clone_size: NA; cdr3_aa: CASSTRTADNEQFF; cdr3_nt: TGTGCCAGCAGCACCCGGACAGCTGACAATGAGCAGTTCTTC
d_call: TRBD2; v_call: TRBV7-2; j_call: TRBJ2-3; clone_size: NA; cdr3_aa: CASSLNGGYNTDTQYF; cdr3_nt: TGTGCCAGCAGCTTAAACGGGGGGTACAACACAGATACGCAGTATTTT
d_call: TRBD2; v_call: TRBV5-6; j_call: TRBJ2-1; clone_size: NA; cdr3_aa: CASSSSSGSYNEQFF; cdr3_nt: TGTGCCAGCAGCTCCTCTAGCGGGAGTTACAATGAGCAGTTCTTC
d_call: NA; v_call: TRBV4-2; j_call: TRBJ1-6; clone_size: few; cdr3_aa: CASSQEAGQGSPLHF; cdr3_nt: TGTGCCAGCAGCCAAGAGGCTGGGCAGGGTTCACCCCTCCACTTT
d_call: TRBD2; v_call: TRBV7-6; j_call: TRBJ2-3; clone_size: NA; cdr3_aa: CASSFQLAATGDTQYF; cdr3_nt: TGTGCCAGCAGTTTCCAACTAGCGGCGACGGGGGATACGCAGTATTTT
d_call: NA; v_call: TRBV6-1; j_call: TRBJ1-2; clone_size: few; cdr3_aa: CASTSGREKGYTF; cdr3_nt: TGTGCCAGCACCTCCGGGAGGGAAAAGGGCTACACCTTC
d_call: TRBD1; v_call: TRBV9; j_call: TRBJ1-2; clone_size: few; cdr3_aa: CASSSHPDRAQGYTF; cdr3_nt: TGTGCCAGCAGCTCTCACCCCGACAGGGCCCAGGGCTACACCTTC
d_call: NA; v_call: TRBV25-1; j_call: TRBJ2-7; clone_size: NA; cdr3_aa: CASSEYVYEQYF; cdr3_nt: TGTGCCAGCAGTGAATATGTCTACGAGCAGTACTTC
d_call: TRBD1; v_call: TRBV5-1; j_call: TRBJ1-1; clone_size: NA; cdr3_aa: CASSDRGRGDTEAFF; cdr3_nt: TGCGCCAGCAGCGACAGGGGGCGCGGTGACACTGAAGCTTTCTTT
d_call: NA; v_call: TRBV29-1; j_call: TRBJ1-1; clone_size: many; cdr3_aa: CSGNTNTEAFF; cdr3_nt: TGCAGCGGAAACACGAACACTGAAGCTTTCTTT
d_call: NA; v_call: TRBV29-1; j_call: TRBJ1-5; clone_size: NA; cdr3_aa: CSVQNYGNQPQHF; cdr3_nt: TGCAGCGTTCAGAACTACGGGAATCAGCCCCAGCATTTT
d_call: TRBD1; v_call: TRBV29-1; j_call: TRBJ2-4; clone_size: NA; cdr3_aa: CSVEDGTGRNIQYF; cdr3_nt: TGCAGCGTTGAAGATGGGACAGGGCGAAACATTCAGTACTTC
d_call: NA; v_call: TRBV4-1; j_call: TRBJ2-2; clone_size: NA; cdr3_aa: CASSQDLFGAQTFGELFF; cdr3_nt: TGCGCCAGCAGCCAAGATCTTTTTGGGGCCCAAACATTCGGGGAGCTGTTTTTT
d_call: NA; v_call: TRBV20-1; j_call: TRBJ2-1; clone_size: NA; cdr3_aa: CSATTSSEQFF; cdr3_nt: TGCAGTGCCACAACTAGCTCTGAGCAGTTCTTC
d_call: TRBD1; v_call: TRBV5-1; j_call: TRBJ1-1; clone_size: NA; cdr3_aa: CASSIGQGTTEAFF; cdr3_nt: TGCGCCAGCAGCATAGGACAGGGCACCACTGAAGCTTTCTTT
d_call: NA; v_call: TRBV7-3; j_call: TRBJ2-7; clone_size: NA; cdr3_aa: CASSRDQGYEQYF; cdr3_nt: TGTGCCAGCAGCCGCGACCAGGGCTACGAGCAGTACTTC
d_call: NA; v_call: TRBV15; j_call: TRBJ2-3; clone_size: NA; cdr3_aa: CATSRRSTDTQYF; cdr3_nt: TGTGCCACCAGCAGGCGGAGCACAGATACGCAGTATTTT
d_call: TRBD2; v_call: TRBV5-1; j_call: TRBJ2-3; clone_size: NA; cdr3_aa: CASSSGLAQASDTQYF; cdr3_nt: TGCGCCAGCAGCTCCGGACTAGCTCAGGCGTCAGATACGCAGTATTTT
d_call: NA; v_call: TRBV6-1; j_call: TRBJ2-6; clone_size: NA; cdr3_aa: CASSLNPVPGANVLTF; cdr3_nt: TGTGCCAGCAGTCTAAACCCCGTACCTGGGGCCAACGTCCTGACTTTC
d_call: NA; v_call: TRBV6-2/TRBV6-3; j_call: TRBJ1-1; clone_size: few; cdr3_aa: CASTVLGGATAEAFF; cdr3_nt: TGTGCCAGCACCGTGCTTGGGGGGGCTACCGCTGAAGCTTTCTTT
d_call: NA; v_call: TRBV5-1; j_call: TRBJ1-3; clone_size: once; cdr3_aa: CASSLQSYSGNTIYF; cdr3_nt: TGCGCCAGCAGCCTACAGAGCTACTCTGGAAACACCATATATTTT
d_call: TRBD1; v_call: TRBV24-1; j_call: TRBJ2-1; clone_size: NA; cdr3_aa: CATSDPRQGDNEQFF; cdr3_nt: TGTGCCACCAGTGACCCCCGACAGGGAGACAATGAGCAGTTCTTC
d_call: NA; v_call: TRBV7-3; j_call: TRBJ2-2; clone_size: NA; cdr3_aa: CASSRENTGELFF; cdr3_nt: TGTGCCAGCAGCAGAGAGAACACCGGGGAGCTGTTTTTT
d_call: NA; v_call: TRBV12-3/TRBV12-4; j_call: TRBJ2-1; clone_size: few; cdr3_aa: CASSLQVGLNNEQFF; cdr3_nt: TGTGCCAGCAGTTTACAGGTGGGATTAAACAATGAGCAGTTCTTC
d_call: TRBD1; v_call: TRBV7-8; j_call: TRBJ2-7; clone_size: few; cdr3_aa: CASSLAGTGVPYEQYF; cdr3_nt: TGTGCCAGCAGCTTAGCCGGGACAGGGGTACCCTACGAGCAGTACTTC
d_call: NA; v_call: TRBV5-1; j_call: TRBJ2-4; clone_size: NA; cdr3_aa: CASSPDMRGTKNIQYF; cdr3_nt: TGCGCCAGCAGCCCGGATATGCGTGGGACCAAAAACATTCAGTACTTC
d_call: NA; v_call: TRBV12-3/TRBV12-4; j_call: TRBJ1-2; clone_size: NA; cdr3_aa: CTSSLAEGASGYTF; cdr3_nt: TGTACCAGCAGTTTAGCGGAGGGAGCCTCGGGCTACACCTTC